What follows is one TCR beta chain and its context. The data are from a study of technical replicates of blood from a few donors. Germline-derived CDR1 and CDR2 are SGDLS and YYNGEE. The CDR3 is made up of 14 amino acids. The V gene lost 0 bases and the J gene lost 6 bases, with 9 bases spanning the gap. Generated by immunoSEQ multiplex PCR, the TCRdb table keeps only in-frame clones and is missing some. The sample shows 70,000 to 90,000 clones, 90% to 95% of them seen only once. This sequence was found in a human donor in good health. The sample was T cells isolated from PBMCs. V and J are TRBV9 and TRBJ2-2; tentatively, D is TRBD1 (5 bases). CDR3 nucleotides: TGTGCCAGCAGCGTAGGGGTAGGGGCCGGGGAGCTGTTTTTT. Protein product: CASSVGVGAGELFF.